This TCR beta chain was profiled in a study of brain T cells in children with intractable seizures. Sequencing was limited to surgery cases with top T cell transcript signatures in brain tissue. Produced via immunoSEQ multiplex PCR; TCRdb's table is partial and in-frame only. Of roughly 8,700 clones listed, 69% were seen once; the top ten hold around 19%. The CDR3 is 16 amino acids. Trimming shortened V by 2 bases and J by 0 bases, and 14 bases separated the two germline ends. CDR1 and CDR2 from the germline V gene are SGHAT and FQNNGV. The TCR sequence derives from a girl aged 2-15 years with tuberous sclerosis and intractable seizures. This sample comprised resected brain tissue, obtained at surgery. V gene TRBV11-2 combines with J gene TRBJ2-7, with D unclear. The CDR3 sequence: CASSLSVTVSSYEQYF. In DNA, the CDR3 is TGTGCCAGCAGCTTATCCGTGACTGTGAGCTCCTACGAGCAGTACTTC.